This T cell receptor (beta chain) originates from a study of T cell clonality in common variable immunodeficiency (dated by TCRdb to between 2015 and 2016). The research as a whole found: CVID TCRbeta sequences reportedly showed fewer deletions and N-nucleotide insertions and lacked highly modified clones with 13 or more V deletions. TCRbeta clonality was higher in CVID subjects than in healthy controls (t-test p = 0.018), and the increase was most characteristic of about a third of subjects. CVID subjects shared fewer TCRbeta clones with each other than healthy controls did (p < 0.0001). Correlations between repertoire features and clinical complications were limited by patient heterogeneity within the CVID cohort. Even though DNA input was equal, the average per sample came to approximately 74,000 unique sequences for controls compared with 25,000 to 35,000 for CVID samples. According to the authors, finding the cause of the higher clonality in CVID would require sequencing the repertoires of T cell subpopulations.

This clone has ten or more counts. It lacks a known antigen. Most of the CVID patients and most of the healthy controls were of Caucasian heritage. Heparinized peripheral whole blood samples of about 4.5 to 8 ml were collected from each donor. Genomic DNA from adults with common variable immune deficiency (CVID) and from healthy adult controls was the source for sequencing TCRbeta CDR3 repertoires. There were approximately 22 healthy adult volunteers in the control group (around twelve female and ten or so male), ranging in age from roughly 20 to 66 years, with a mean age of roughly 35. Diluted blood was subjected to density centrifugation over Hypaque 1077 or Ficoll-Paque for isolation of peripheral blood mononuclear cells. Unsorted mononuclear cells served as the source of genomic DNA, which was extracted either by Qiagen column purification or by a centrifugation-based method. Equivalent amounts of genomic DNA from CVID and control samples were used as sequencing input. For every sample, a 60 bp segment covering the rearranged TCRbeta CDR3 region was amplified and then sequenced. The immunoSEQ assay, a bias-corrected multiplex PCR combined with high-throughput sequencing, was used for TCRbeta amplification. Per the source publication's procedure: Every unique nucleotide sequence counted as a clone and was annotated with V, D and J genes, copy number and frequency. Sequences were labeled productive if in frame, and non-productive if out of frame or containing stop codons. As previously described, clonality was computed from Shannon's entropy. The predicted amino acid sequences of productive clones were used to derive the mean CDR3 Kyte-Doolittle hydropathy. Scaled V gene usage was hierarchically clustered using Manhattan distance and complete linkage with the R hclust function. Sharing of clones by CDR3 amino acid sequence was evaluated through resampling of 12 repertoires per group over 100 rounds. The repertoires were searched for approximately 70 published EBV-specific and approximately 240 published CMV-specific TCRbeta sequences. After two CVID samples that produced fewer than 10,000 sequences were dropped from the analysis, some 40 CVID repertoires remained. As stored in TCRdb, this immuneACCESS dataset retains in-frame rearrangements with V and J assigned. A fraction of the clones does not appear; measured against another copy, unresolved V genes explain less than half of the discrepancy, and the remainder lacks a known reason. V, J and clone size were drawn from that table, and D and trimming were deduced from the DNA. This sample has some 32,000 clones in the table, none counted a single time. The ten biggest clones cover approximately 4% of the sample.

The receptor was isolated from a person between 18 and 75 years old in good health. The sample comprised peripheral blood mononuclear cells.

The CDR3 in this case is CASSLGQGEKLFF. CDR3 DNA (partial): TGTGCCAGCAGCTTAGGACAGGGTGAAAAA. Recombination connected TRBV7-9 to TRBJ1-4; 7 of the junction bases match TRBD1. The read terminates 3 residues before the CDR3 end, so the remaining end is supplied by the germline J gene. From cysteine to phenylalanine, the CDR3 is 13 amino acids long. Of the CDR3's DNA, 30 bases were read; they are in frame from base 1. Per the germline V gene (reference sequence), SEHNR is the CDR1 and FQNEAQ is the CDR2. Unmatched junction bases come to 0, with V trimmed by 1 base and J by 7 bases. With the rest looked up from the reference TRBV7-9 and TRBJ1-4 genes rather than sequenced, the full variable domain is DTGVSQNPRHKITKRGQNVTFRCDPISEHNRLYWYRQTLGQGPEFLTYFQNEAQLEKSRLLSDRFSAERPKGSFSTLEIQRTEQGDSAMYLCASSLGQGEKLFFGSGTQLSVL.